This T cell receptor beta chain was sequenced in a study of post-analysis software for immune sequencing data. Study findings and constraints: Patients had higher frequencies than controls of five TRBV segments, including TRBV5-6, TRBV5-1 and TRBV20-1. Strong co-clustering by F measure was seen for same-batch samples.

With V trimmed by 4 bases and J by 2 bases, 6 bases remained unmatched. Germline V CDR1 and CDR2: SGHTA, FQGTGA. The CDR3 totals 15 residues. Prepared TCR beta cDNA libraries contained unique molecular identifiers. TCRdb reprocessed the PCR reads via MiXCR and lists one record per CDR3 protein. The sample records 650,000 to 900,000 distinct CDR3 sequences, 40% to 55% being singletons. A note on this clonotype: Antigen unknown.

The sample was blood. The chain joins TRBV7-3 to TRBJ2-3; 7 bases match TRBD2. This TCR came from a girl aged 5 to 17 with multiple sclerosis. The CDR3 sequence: CASSSTSAPTDTQYF. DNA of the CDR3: TGTGCCAGCAGCTCCACTAGCGCCCCCACAGATACGCAGTATTTT. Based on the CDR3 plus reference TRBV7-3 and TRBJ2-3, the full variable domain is GAGVSQTPSNKVTEKGKYVELRCDPISGHTALYWYRQSLGQGPEFLIYFQGTGAADDSGLPNDRFFAVRPEGSVSTLKIQRTERGDSAVYLCASSSTSAPTDTQYFGPGTRLTVL.